This passage covers 24 T cell receptor beta chains from one sample sequenced in a study of T cells after yellow fever vaccination. One entry per CDR3 protein results from TCRdb running MiXCR on the 5' RACE reads. The table shows fewer than 400,000 distinct CDR3 sequences, with approximately 6% occurring only once. The specimen comprised PBMCs, sampled 5 days after the yellow fever booster vaccination. The receptors stem from a man aged 25 to 40 who received the YFV17D yellow fever vaccine.

The chain combines TRBV7-9 with TRBJ2-1; D is perhaps TRBD1 (5 bases). V shed 8 bases and J shed 0 bases, with 14 bases lying between them. CDR1 SEHNR and CDR2 FQNEAQ come from the germline V gene (reference sequence). The CDR3 sequence is 15 residues long. DNA of the CDR3: TGTGCCAGCGGCGTAGGGGTAAGCTCCTACAATGAGCAGTTCTTC. Amino acid sequence: CASGVGVSSYNEQFF.

This clonotype appeared many times. This chain joins TRBV7-9 and TRBJ2-5; D may be TRBD2 (6 bases). Germline V CDR1 and CDR2: SEHNR, FQNEAQ (reference sequence). The V end lost 7 bases, the J end lost 2 bases, and 14 bases lay between the germline ends. The CDR3 is 14 amino acids. CDR3 nucleotides: TGTGCCAGCATCCGAAGCGCGGGGCAAGAGACCCAGTACTTC. Its translation is CASIRSAGQETQYF.

This clonotype was recorded a few times. V is TRBV28 and J is TRBJ1-1; 8 nucleotides agree with TRBD1. Germline assignment: CDR1 MDHEN and CDR2 SYDVKM. V trimming: 2 bases; J trimming: 4 bases; junction bases outside the gene matches: 12. CDR3 length: 17 residues. This CDR3 reads CASSLGPRTGWSTEAFF. CDR3 nucleotide sequence: TGTGCCAGCAGTTTAGGCCCCCGGACAGGGTGGTCCACTGAAGCTTTCTTT.

This clonotype was detected a few times. For the CDR3, the DNA is TGTGCCAGCAGCAAGCGACTCGGTGGGGGCACCGGGGAGCTGTTTTTT. Amino acids: CASSKRLGGGTGELFF. The chain uses TRBV9 and TRBJ2-2; D assignment may be TRBD1 or TRBD2 (5 bases each). CDR1 is SGDLS and CDR2 is YYNGEE in the germline V gene. V lost 4 bases, J lost 4 bases, and 17 bases lay in between. The CDR3 sequence is 16 residues long.

In this sample, this clonotype turned up a few times. This rearrangement joins TRBV10-3 to TRBJ2-5, with D perhaps TRBD1 or TRBD2 (5 bases each). Germline assignment: CDR1 ENHRY and CDR2 SYGVKD. Trimming took off 4 bases at V and 0 bases at J, with 12 bases between the two ends. The CDR3 runs to 15 residues. CDR3 residues: CAISAGTLNQETQYF. The CDR3 bases are TGTGCCATCAGTGCCGGGACCCTTAACCAAGAGACCCAGTACTTC.

This clonotype has just a few counts. J is TRBJ2-7 and V is TRBV6-5; 7 bases are shared with TRBD1. Looked up from germline, CDR1 is MNHEY and CDR2 is SVGAGI. The V gene end was trimmed by 6 bases and the J gene end by 0 bases; junction bases not matched to a gene: 8. There are 15 residues in the CDR3. DNA of the CDR3: TGTGCCAGCAGATATCGGGACAGAGGCTCCTACGAGCAGTACTTC. Translating it yields CASRYRDRGSYEQYF.

This clonotype occurred many times. The chain recombines TRBV24-1 with TRBJ2-3; 7 bases map to TRBD1. This CDR3 spans 15 amino acids. Germline V gene data show CDR1 as KGHDR and CDR2 as SFDVKD. J lost 2 bases, V lost 4 bases, and 5 bases had no gene match. CDR3 DNA sequence: TGTGCCACCAGTGACCAAGACAGGGTCACAGATACGCAGTATTTT. Encoded protein: CATSDQDRVTDTQYF.

This clonotype was recorded a few times. V usage is TRBV5-1 and J usage is TRBJ2-1, with a tentative D call TRBD2 (6 bases). The CDR3 extends over 15 amino acids. V lost 3 bases to trimming and J lost 6 bases, with 16 bases between them. Germline loops: CDR1 SGHRS, CDR2 YFSETQ. The CDR3 here is CASSYGLTGGNEQFF. The DNA of the CDR3 is TGCGCCAGCAGCTATGGACTTACCGGGGGCAATGAGCAGTTCTTC.

This clonotype was detected only a few times. This chain connects TRBV12-3 or TRBV12-4 to TRBJ1-2, with D maybe TRBD1 (6 bases). The germline V and J ends were trimmed by 6 bases and 7 bases, with 18 bases remaining between them. The CDR3 consists of 14 residues. The CDR3 DNA reads TGTGCCAGCAGCAGGGGAGGGGGGTCAAGTGGCTACACCTTC. As protein: CASSRGGGSSGYTF.

This clonotype has ten or more counts. CDR3 DNA sequence: TGTGCCAGCAGCCCTAGACTAGCGGGTTTTGACGAGCAGTACTTC. Translation: CASSPRLAGFDEQYF. The chain links TRBV6-1 to TRBJ2-7, with 10 bases aligning to TRBD2. With 6 bases clipped from V and 5 bases from J, the junction kept 10 bases outside the gene matches. Germline CDR1 and CDR2: MNHNS and SASEGT. CDR3 length: 15 residues.

This clonotype was detected a few times. V usage is TRBV20-1 and J usage is TRBJ2-1, with 12 bases identical to TRBD2. This CDR3 has 15 amino acids. J was trimmed by 6 bases and V by 5 bases; bases with no gene match: 8. Germline loops: CDR1 DFQATT, CDR2 SNEGSKA (reference sequence). The chain's CDR3 is CSAPRLAGELNEQFF. The CDR3 nucleotides read TGCAGTGCTCCAAGACTAGCGGGAGAACTCAATGAGCAGTTCTTC.

The chain combines TRBV5-5 with TRBJ1-4; maybe TRBD1 (5 bases). V dropped 6 bases and J dropped 8 bases, with 11 bases sitting between them. CDR1 and CDR2 (germline): SGHKS, YYEKEE (reference sequence). The CDR3 runs to 12 residues. The CDR3 DNA is TGTGCCAGCAACGGGGAGGGGGAAAAACTGTTTTTT. Translated, it gives CASNGEGEKLFF.

This rearrangement joins TRBV30 to TRBJ1-1, with D unresolved. There are 13 residues in the CDR3. V was pared by 2 bases and J by 1 base, with 8 bases between. Germline V gene sequence: CDR1 GTSNPN, CDR2 SVGIG (reference sequence). Written as DNA, the CDR3 is TGTGCCTGGAGTAGGACGGAGAACACTGAAGCTTTCTTT. Protein sequence: CAWSRTENTEAFF.

This clonotype has just a few counts. The V gene is TRBV5-1, the J gene TRBJ2-1; 8 positions match TRBD2. Germline CDR1 reads SGHRS; CDR2 reads YFSETQ. The CDR3 is made up of 15 amino acids. V lost 5 bases to trimming and J lost 5 bases; unmatched junction nucleotides: 9. The CDR3 spells CASRRGVREDNEQFF. The CDR3 nucleotides read TGCGCCAGCAGGCGAGGAGTGCGGGAGGACAATGAGCAGTTCTTC.

This clonotype came up a few times. The DNA for the CDR3 is TGCGCCAGCAGCCAAGATCGGCCTAGCGGGTCCTACAATGAGCAGTTCTTC. This encodes CASSQDRPSGSYNEQFF. The V and J genes are TRBV4-3 and TRBJ2-1, with 8 bases fitting TRBD2. After removal of 0 bases from V and 1 base from J, the junction contained 5 bases not matched to a gene. The germline V gene has CDR1 LGHNA and CDR2 YSLEER. CDR3 length: 17 residues.

This clonotype was seen more than once but under ten times. The chain is built from TRBV6-4 and TRBJ2-5; no definite D call. Germline CDR1 reads MRHNA; CDR2 reads SNTAGT. The CDR3 has 15 residues. V was shortened by 5 bases and J by 1 base, with 14 bases between the two germline ends. CDR3 nucleotides: TGTGCCAGCAGTTCAGGCCCCGTTATCCAAGAGACCCAGTACTTC. Its translation: CASSSGPVIQETQYF.

In its sample, this clonotype was seen many times. The chain carries TRBV7-7 and TRBJ2-7; D is ambiguous. The CDR3 extends over 13 amino acids. CDR1 is SSHAT, CDR2 FNYEAQ, per germline (reference sequence). The V and J ends lost 1 base and 5 bases respectively, with 9 bases between them. Here the CDR3 reads CASSLGSMDEQYF. The CDR3 nucleotides read TGTGCCAGCAGCTTAGGCAGCATGGACGAGCAGTACTTC.

The CDR3 region has the DNA TGCAGTACCTACACCACTCACAATGAGCAGTTCTTC. Protein product: CSTYTTHNEQFF. The V gene is TRBV20-1, the J gene TRBJ2-1; unclear D gene. This CDR3 contains 12 residues. Trimming removed 8 bases at V and 5 bases at J, with 13 bases between. The germline V gene has CDR1 DFQATT and CDR2 SNEGSKA (reference sequence).

This clonotype was counted at least ten times. The chain combines TRBV18 with TRBJ2-7; D might be TRBD1 (5 bases). The V gene's germline CDR1 is KGHSH and CDR2 LQKENI. V lost 6 bases to trimming and J lost 0 bases, with 12 bases between them. The CDR3 sequence is 14 residues long. The CDR3 loop reads CASSPPQGSYEQYF. CDR3 coding DNA: TGTGCCAGCTCCCCTCCCCAGGGCTCCTACGAGCAGTACTTC.

This clonotype was observed a handful of times. V is TRBV6-1 and J is TRBJ2-1; D perhaps matches TRBD2 (6 bases). Germline V CDR1 and CDR2: MNHNS, SASEGT. With 6 bases removed from V and 10 bases from J, the gap between germline ends came to 16 bases. There are 13 residues in the CDR3. The CDR3 DNA reads as TGTGCCAGCAGAAGCACAACTAGCCAGGAGCAGTTCTTC. Its translation is CASRSTTSQEQFF.

In this sample, this clonotype turned up a few times. The chain joins TRBV10-2 to TRBJ2-1; TRBD2 matches at 10 bases. Germline V CDR1 and CDR2: WSHSY, SAAADI. Trimming removed 6 bases from V and 1 base from J; junction bases left unmatched: 3. This CDR3 is built from 15 residues. The CDR3 bases are TGCGCCAGCAGCCATAGCGGGGGGTCCTACAATGAGCAGTTCTTC. This codes for CASSHSGGSYNEQFF.

The gene calls are TRBV5-4 and TRBJ2-7; D is ambiguous. Germline V gives CDR1 SGHNT, CDR2 YYREEE (reference sequence). The CDR3 is made up of 13 amino acids. The V and J ends lost 0 bases and 5 bases respectively, with 9 bases between them. The DNA for the CDR3 is TGTGCCAGCAGCTTGGCCTCTCTTCACGAGCAGTACTTC. Its protein is CASSLASLHEQYF.

This clonotype was counted a few times. V is TRBV4-3 and J is TRBJ2-1; 7 nucleotides agree with TRBD2. This CDR3 region has 16 residues. The germline V gene has CDR1 LGHNA and CDR2 YSLEER. V lost 0 bases, J lost 10 bases, and 12 bases stayed unmatched. For the CDR3, the DNA is TGCGCCAGCAGCCAAGACCTCAGCGGGGTAGGGAGGGAGCAGTTCTTC. Its translation is CASSQDLSGVGREQFF.

This clonotype was found a few times. The chain couples TRBV12-3 or TRBV12-4 to TRBJ2-7; no firm D call. Trimming took 9 bases from V and 0 from J, leaving 18 bases between them. This CDR3 is built from 15 residues. The chain's CDR3 is CASLKTPPGSYEQYF. The CDR3 DNA reads TGTGCCAGTTTAAAGACCCCGCCCGGCTCCTACGAGCAGTACTTC.